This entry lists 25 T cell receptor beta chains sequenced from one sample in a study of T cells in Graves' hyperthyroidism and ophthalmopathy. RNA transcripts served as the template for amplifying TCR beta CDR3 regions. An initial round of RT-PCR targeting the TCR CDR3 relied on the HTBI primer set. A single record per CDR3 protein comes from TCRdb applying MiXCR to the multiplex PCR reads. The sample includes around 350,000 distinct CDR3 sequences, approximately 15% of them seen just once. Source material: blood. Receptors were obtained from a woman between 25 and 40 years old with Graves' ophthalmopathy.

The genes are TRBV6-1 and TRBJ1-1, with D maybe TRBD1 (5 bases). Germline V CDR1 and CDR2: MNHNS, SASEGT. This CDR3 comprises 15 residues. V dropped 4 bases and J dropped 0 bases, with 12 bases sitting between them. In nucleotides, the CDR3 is TGTGCCAGCAGTGTAAGCGACAGTTTGAACACTGAAGCTTTCTTT. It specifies CASSVSDSLNTEAFF.

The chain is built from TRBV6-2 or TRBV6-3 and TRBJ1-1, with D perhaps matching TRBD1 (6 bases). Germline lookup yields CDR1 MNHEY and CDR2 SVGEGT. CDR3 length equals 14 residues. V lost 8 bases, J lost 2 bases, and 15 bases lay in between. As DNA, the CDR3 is TGTGCCAGCGGGATGACAGGCCCAAACACTGAAGCTTTCTTT. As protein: CASGMTGPNTEAFF.

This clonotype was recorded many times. The CDR3 DNA sequence: TGTGCCAGCGGAACGGGGGGGTCCTATGGCTACACCTTC. It codes for CASGTGGSYGYTF. This rearrangement joins TRBV28 to TRBJ1-2; a possible D gene is TRBD1 (5 bases). The V gene's germline CDR1 is MDHEN and CDR2 SYDVKM. V was cut by 8 bases and J by 4 bases, with 14 bases left in between. The CDR3 totals 13 residues.

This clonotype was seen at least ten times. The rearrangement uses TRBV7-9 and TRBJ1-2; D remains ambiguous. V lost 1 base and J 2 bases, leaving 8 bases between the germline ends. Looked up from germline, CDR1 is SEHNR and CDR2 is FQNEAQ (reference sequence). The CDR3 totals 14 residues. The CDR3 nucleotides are TGTGCCAGCAGCTTAGAGGGCAGGAACTATGGCTACACCTTC. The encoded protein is CASSLEGRNYGYTF.

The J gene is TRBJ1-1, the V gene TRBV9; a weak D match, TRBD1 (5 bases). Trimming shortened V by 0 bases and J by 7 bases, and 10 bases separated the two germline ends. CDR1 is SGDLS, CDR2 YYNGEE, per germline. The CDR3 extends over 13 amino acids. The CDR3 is CASSVVGGGEAFF. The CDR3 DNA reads TGTGCCAGCAGCGTAGTCGGGGGGGGTGAAGCTTTCTTT.

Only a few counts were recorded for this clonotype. This CDR3 reads CAISEKAGDGYTF. The CDR3, as DNA: TGTGCCATCAGTGAGAAGGCAGGGGATGGCTACACCTTC. The J gene is TRBJ1-2, the V gene TRBV10-3; tentative D call: TRBD1 (6 bases). This CDR3 has 13 amino acids. Trimming left V 2 bases short and J 6 bases short, with 10 bases between. Germline lookup yields CDR1 ENHRY and CDR2 SYGVKD.

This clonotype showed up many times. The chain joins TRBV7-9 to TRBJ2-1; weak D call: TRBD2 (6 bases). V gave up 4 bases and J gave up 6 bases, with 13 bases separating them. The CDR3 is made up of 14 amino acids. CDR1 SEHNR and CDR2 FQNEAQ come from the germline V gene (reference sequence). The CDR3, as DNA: TGTGCCAGCAGCTCCGAACTAGCAACCAATGAGCAGTTCTTC. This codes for CASSSELATNEQFF.

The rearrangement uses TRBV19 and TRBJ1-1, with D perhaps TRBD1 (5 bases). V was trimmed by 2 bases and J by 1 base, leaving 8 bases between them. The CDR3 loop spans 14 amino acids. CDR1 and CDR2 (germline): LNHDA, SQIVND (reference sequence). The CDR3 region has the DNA TGTGCCAGTAGTATAATTAGGGGGAACACTGAAGCTTTCTTT. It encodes CASSIIRGNTEAFF.

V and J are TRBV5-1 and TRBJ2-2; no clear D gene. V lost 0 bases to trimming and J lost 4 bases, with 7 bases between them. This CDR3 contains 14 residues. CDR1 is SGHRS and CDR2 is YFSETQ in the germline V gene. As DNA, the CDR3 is TGCGCCAGCAGCTTGGTACACGGCACCGGGGAGCTGTTTTTT. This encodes CASSLVHGTGELFF.

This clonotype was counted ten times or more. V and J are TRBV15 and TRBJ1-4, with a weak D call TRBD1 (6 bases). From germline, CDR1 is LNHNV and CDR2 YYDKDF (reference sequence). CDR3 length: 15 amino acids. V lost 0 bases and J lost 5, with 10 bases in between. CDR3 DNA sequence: TGTGCCACCAGCAGAGAAAGGACAGACAATGAAAAACTGTTTTTT. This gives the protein CATSRERTDNEKLFF.

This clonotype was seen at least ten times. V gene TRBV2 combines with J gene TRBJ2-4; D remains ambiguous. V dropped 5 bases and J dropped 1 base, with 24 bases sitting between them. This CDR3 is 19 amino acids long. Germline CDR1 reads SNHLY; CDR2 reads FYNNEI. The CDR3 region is CASSRNRPPRFRAKNIQYF. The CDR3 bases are TGTGCCAGCAGTAGGAACAGACCCCCTCGGTTCCGGGCCAAAAACATTCAGTACTTC. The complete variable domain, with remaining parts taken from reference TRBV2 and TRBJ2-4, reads EPEVTQTPSHQVTQMGQEVILRCVPISNHLYFYWYRQILGQKVEFLVSFYNNEISEKSEIFDDQFSVERPDGSNFTLKIRSTKLEDSAMYFCASSRNRPPRFRAKNIQYFGAGTRLSVL.

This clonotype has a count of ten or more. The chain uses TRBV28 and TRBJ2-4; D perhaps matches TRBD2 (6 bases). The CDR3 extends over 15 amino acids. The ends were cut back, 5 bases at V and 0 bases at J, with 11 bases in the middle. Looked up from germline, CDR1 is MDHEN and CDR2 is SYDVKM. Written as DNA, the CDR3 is TGTGCCAGCAGTATATCCGGGAGAGCCAAAAACATTCAGTACTTC. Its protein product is CASSISGRAKNIQYF.

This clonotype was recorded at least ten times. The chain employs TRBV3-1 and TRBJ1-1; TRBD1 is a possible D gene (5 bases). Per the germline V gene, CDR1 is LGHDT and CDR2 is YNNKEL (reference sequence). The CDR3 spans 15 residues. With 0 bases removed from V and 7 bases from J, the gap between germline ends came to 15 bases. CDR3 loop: CASSQEPIRASEAFF. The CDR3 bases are TGTGCCAGCAGCCAAGAGCCCATCAGGGCTAGTGAAGCTTTCTTT.

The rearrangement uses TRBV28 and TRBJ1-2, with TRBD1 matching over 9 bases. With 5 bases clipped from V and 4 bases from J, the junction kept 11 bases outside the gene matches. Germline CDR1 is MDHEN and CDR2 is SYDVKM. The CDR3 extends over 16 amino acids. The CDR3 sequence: CASSATGTGSPYGYTF. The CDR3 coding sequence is TGTGCCAGCAGTGCGACCGGGACAGGGTCCCCCTATGGCTACACCTTC.

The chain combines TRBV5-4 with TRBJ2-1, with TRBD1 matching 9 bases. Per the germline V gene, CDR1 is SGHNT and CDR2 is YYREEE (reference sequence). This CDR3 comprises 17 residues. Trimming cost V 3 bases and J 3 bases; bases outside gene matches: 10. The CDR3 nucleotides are TGTGCCAGCAGCTCTCAGCCGGGACAGGGTGACTACAATGAGCAGTTCTTC. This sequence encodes CASSSQPGQGDYNEQFF.

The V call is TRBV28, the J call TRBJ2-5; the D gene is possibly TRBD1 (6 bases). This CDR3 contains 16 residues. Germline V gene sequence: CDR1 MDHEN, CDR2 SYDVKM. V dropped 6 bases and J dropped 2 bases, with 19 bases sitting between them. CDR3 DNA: TGTGCCAGCAGCCAAAGGGACACCGCCACTCAAGAGACCCAGTACTTC. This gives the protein CASSQRDTATQETQYF.

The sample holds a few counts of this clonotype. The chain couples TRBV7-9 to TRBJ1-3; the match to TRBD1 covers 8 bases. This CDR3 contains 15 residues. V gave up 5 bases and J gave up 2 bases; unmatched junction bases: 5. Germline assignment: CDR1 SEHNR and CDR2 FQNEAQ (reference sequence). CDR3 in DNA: TGTGCCAGCAGCGAATCACAGGGGGCTGGAAACACCATATATTTT. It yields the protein CASSESQGAGNTIYF.

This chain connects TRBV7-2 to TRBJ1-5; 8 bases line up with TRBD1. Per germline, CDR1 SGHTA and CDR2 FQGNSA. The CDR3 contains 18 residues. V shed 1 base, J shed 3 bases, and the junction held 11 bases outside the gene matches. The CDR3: CASSLELGQGALNQPQHF. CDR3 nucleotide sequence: TGTGCCAGCAGCTTAGAATTGGGGCAGGGGGCCCTCAATCAGCCCCAGCATTTT.

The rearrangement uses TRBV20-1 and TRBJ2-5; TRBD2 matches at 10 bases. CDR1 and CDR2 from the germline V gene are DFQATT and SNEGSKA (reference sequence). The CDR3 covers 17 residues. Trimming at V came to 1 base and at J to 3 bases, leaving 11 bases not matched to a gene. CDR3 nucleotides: TGCAGTGCTAGAGTCCCGGGGAAAGCGGGGGGGGAAGAGACCCAGTACTTC. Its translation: CSARVPGKAGGEETQYF.

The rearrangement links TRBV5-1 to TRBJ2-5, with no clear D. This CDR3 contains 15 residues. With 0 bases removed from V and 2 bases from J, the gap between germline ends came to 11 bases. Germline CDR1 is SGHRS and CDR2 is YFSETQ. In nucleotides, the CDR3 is TGCGCCAGCAGCTTGGACGGAACAGAGCAAGAGACCCAGTACTTC. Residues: CASSLDGTEQETQYF.

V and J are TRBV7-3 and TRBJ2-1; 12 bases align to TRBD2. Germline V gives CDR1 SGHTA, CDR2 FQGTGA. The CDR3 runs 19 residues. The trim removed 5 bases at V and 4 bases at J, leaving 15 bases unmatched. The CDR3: CASSRVGGSSGGAYNEQFF. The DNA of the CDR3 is TGTGCCAGCAGCCGGGTGGGGGGGTCTAGCGGGGGGGCTTACAATGAGCAGTTCTTC.

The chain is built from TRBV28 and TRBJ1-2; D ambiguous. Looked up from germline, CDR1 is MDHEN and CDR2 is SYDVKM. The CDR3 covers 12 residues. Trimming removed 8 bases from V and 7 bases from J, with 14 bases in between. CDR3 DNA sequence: TGTGCCAGCTCGTCACTACTTGGTGGCTACACCTTC. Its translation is CASSSLLGGYTF.

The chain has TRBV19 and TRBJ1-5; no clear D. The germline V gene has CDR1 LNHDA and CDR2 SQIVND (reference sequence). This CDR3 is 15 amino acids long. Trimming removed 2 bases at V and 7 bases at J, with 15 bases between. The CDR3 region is CASSISLPPRQPQHF. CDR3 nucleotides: TGTGCCAGTAGTATAAGTCTTCCGCCGCGCCAGCCCCAGCATTTT.

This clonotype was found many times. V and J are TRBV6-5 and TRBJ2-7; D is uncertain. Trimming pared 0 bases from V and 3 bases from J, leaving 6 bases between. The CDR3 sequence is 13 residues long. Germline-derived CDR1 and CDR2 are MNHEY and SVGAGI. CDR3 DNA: TGTGCCAGCAGTTACTCGGCAAGCTACGAGCAGTACTTC. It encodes CASSYSASYEQYF.

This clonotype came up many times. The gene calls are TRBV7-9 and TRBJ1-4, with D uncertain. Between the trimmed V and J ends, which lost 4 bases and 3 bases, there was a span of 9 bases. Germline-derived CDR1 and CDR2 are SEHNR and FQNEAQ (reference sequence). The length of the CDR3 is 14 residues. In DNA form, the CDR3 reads TGTGCCAGCAGCTCTGGACTTCCTAATGAAAAACTGTTTTTT. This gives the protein CASSSGLPNEKLFF.